The T cell receptor (beta chain) under discussion was sequenced for a study of radiation and T cells in renal cell carcinoma. Across the whole study: Nephrectomy followed 15 Gy stereotactic body radiation by 4 weeks.

Clones were read by immunoSEQ multiplex PCR, and TCRdb kept only the in-frame ones, dropping some. The sample has over 60,000 clones, approximately 83% seen once. Specified time point: blood 2 weeks post-SBRT. The sample's treatment: 15 Gy SBRT to primary tumor, nephrectomy 4 weeks later. With respect to this clone: What it recognizes is unknown. The sample contains more than one DNA sequence encoding this CDR3.

Notes on the study in general: Pretreatment tumor biopsies were lacking, so baseline clonotypes are unknown. Top tumor clonotypes rose in blood 2 weeks post-radiation, then contracted.

Germline V gene sequence: CDR1 SGHAT, CDR2 FQNNGV. With 2 bases removed from V and 2 bases from J, the gap between germline ends came to 6 bases. The CDR3 totals 14 residues. The TCR comes from a woman aged 50 to 60 with renal cell carcinoma. V usage is TRBV11-2 and J usage is TRBJ2-2; D is unclear. The sample here was blood, taken from a patient whose treatment included radiotherapy and nephrectomy. CDR3 loop: CASSLSDNTGELFF. The CDR3 DNA reads as TGTGCCAGCAGCTTATCGGACAACACCGGGGAGCTGTTTTTT.